This is a list of T cell receptor beta chains from one sample in a study of identical twins. TCRdb passed the 5' RACE reads through MiXCR, listing each CDR3 protein once. The data show 500,000 or so distinct CDR3 sequences, 20% to 25% seen once. A further study also used this sample, focusing on T cells expressing NK-cell markers.

Source material: CD4+ T cells sorted from blood. These receptors were obtained from a young woman in good health. Both conserved end residues are part of each CDR3. A D gene is named only where the DNA matches it firmly. Size tells how often a clone was seen (once, few, many) or the class of an expanded clone, and some rows leave it out.

abundance	v_gene	j_gene	d_gene	CDR3nt	CDR3aa
-	TRBV10-1	TRBJ2-3	-	TGCGCCAGCAGTGAGGCGGGGATGGGTACGCAGTATTTT	CASSEAGMGTQYF
-	TRBV20-1	TRBJ2-7	-	TGCAGTGCTAGAGAAGGACAGAACTACGAGCAGTACTTC	CSAREGQNYEQYF
-	TRBV20-1	TRBJ1-5	-	TGCAGTGCTAGGTGGGGACCCAATCAGCCCCAGCATTTT	CSARWGPNQPQHF
-	TRBV20-1	TRBJ2-7	-	TGCAGTGCTACGTGGGCTTCCTACGAGCAGTACTTC	CSATWASYEQYF
-	TRBV6-5	TRBJ1-4	TRBD1	TGTGCCAGCAGTTTACACAGGGGGCAGACTAATGAAAAACTGTTTTTT	CASSLHRGQTNEKLFF
few	TRBV3-1	TRBJ1-2	-	TGTGCCAGCAGCCAAGATTTTATACGGGGTGATGGCTACACCTTC	CASSQDFIRGDGYTF
few	TRBV10-2	TRBJ2-1	-	TGCGCCAGCAGGGAGCAGGGCTCGGGCAATGAGCAGTTCTTC	CASREQGSGNEQFF
-	TRBV29-1	TRBJ2-3	-	TGCAGCGTGGACCGACAGAGCATGGATACGCAGTATTTT	CSVDRQSMDTQYF
many	TRBV5-1	TRBJ2-7	-	TGCGCCAGCAGCTTGGACAGGACCCGTTACGAGCAGTACTTC	CASSLDRTRYEQYF
-	TRBV10-3	TRBJ1-1	-	TGTGCCATCAGTGAGAGGAAAGATGAAGCTTTCTTT	CAISERKDEAFF
-	TRBV20-1	TRBJ2-7	TRBD2	TGCAGTGCCCGACTAGCGGGGTCCGACCGGTTCGAGCAGTACTTC	CSARLAGSDRFEQYF
-	TRBV4-3	TRBJ1-1	-	TGCGCCAGCAGGCCATCGGTTAAGGAGGGGCCTATTGAAGCTTTCTTT	CASRPSVKEGPIEAFF
few	TRBV6-2/TRBV6-3	TRBJ1-5	-	TGTGCCAGCAGGAGGGACCGCAATCAGCCCCAGCATTTT	CASRRDRNQPQHF
-	TRBV5-6	TRBJ2-7	TRBD1	TGTGCCAGCAGCTTGGTAGGGGGCCAGAACGAGCAGTACTTC	CASSLVGGQNEQYF
-	TRBV6-2/TRBV6-3	TRBJ2-3	-	TGTGCCAGCGGTCAACCTCGGACTCCGGGCACAGATACGCAGTATTTT	CASGQPRTPGTDTQYF
-	TRBV5-1	TRBJ2-1	TRBD2	TGCGCCAGCAGCTTGGCCCTAGCGGAGTACAATGAGCAGTTCTTC	CASSLALAEYNEQFF
-	TRBV27	TRBJ2-1	TRBD2	TGTGCCAGCAGTTTAGTTCCTAGCGGGAGGGGGATAGAACGTGAGCAGTTCTTC	CASSLVPSGRGIEREQFF
few	TRBV9	TRBJ1-3	-	TGTGCCAGCAGTTCAGGCCCCCGGAACACCATATATTTT	CASSSGPRNTIYF
once	TRBV20-1	TRBJ2-7	-	TGCAGTGCAAGAAGGGACGGCTACGAGCAGTACTTC	CSARRDGYEQYF
many	TRBV12-3/TRBV12-4	TRBJ1-2	-	TGTGCCAGCAGTCCTTCACGGGGGGGGGCCAGCTACACCTTC	CASSPSRGGASYTF
few	TRBV6-1	TRBJ2-7	-	TGTGCCAGCTTGGACACGAACTCCTACGAGCAGTACTTC	CASLDTNSYEQYF
-	TRBV7-7	TRBJ2-5	-	TGTGCCAGCAGCCCCCTCGGAGGGACCCAGTACTTC	CASSPLGGTQYF